The rows below give T cell receptor beta chains drawn from one sample of a study of blood T cell repertoires in COVID-19. Sequencing was performed with immunoSEQ multiplex PCR; in TCRdb, only in-frame clones are kept and a portion is missing. The sample records roughly 100,000 clones, about 86% being singletons. Sequencing was carried out using peripheral blood. All receptors come from a woman aged 80 or over with acute or convalescent COVID-19. Both conserved end residues are part of each CDR3. Size values are once, few and many counts, or a class for expanded clones, and some rows have none.

V gene	clone size	J gene	CDR3 protein
TRBV5-1	NA	TRBJ2-3	CASSHGTSGGDITDTQYF
TRBV6-5	NA	TRBJ1-1	CASSRTGNTEAFF
TRBV5-1	NA	TRBJ2-1	CASSPGTRSYEQFF
TRBV2	NA	TRBJ2-2	CASSVLSLNTGELFF
TRBV12-5	NA	TRBJ1-5	CASALHGQPQHF
TRBV24-1	NA	TRBJ2-5	CATGSGGAGETQYF
TRBV27	NA	TRBJ2-7	CASSPRIFYEQYF
TRBV28	few	TRBJ1-1	CASSLRPGNTEAFF
TRBV5-1	NA	TRBJ1-1	CASSRQGWNTEAFF
TRBV13	NA	TRBJ2-5	CASSPRGTGRQETQYF
TRBV2	NA	TRBJ2-1	CASRGQSSYNEQFF
TRBV7-9	NA	TRBJ2-3	CASSSPGQANTDTQYF
TRBV11-2	NA	TRBJ2-5	CASSLTGGGGGETQYF
TRBV27	NA	TRBJ2-1	CASSLEVRVGAYNEQFF
TRBV5-6	NA	TRBJ1-2	CASSFGTGAGGYTF
TRBV15	NA	TRBJ1-1	CATSRDDRVFTEAFF
TRBV3-1/TRBV3-2	few	TRBJ1-1	CASSQGRQGYTEAFF
TRBV30	NA	TRBJ1-2	CAWSPQGIGYTF
TRBV19	NA	TRBJ1-6	CASSIKGDRGRSPLHF
TRBV30	NA	TRBJ1-5	CAWSVSTGPQPQHF
TRBV2	NA	TRBJ1-5	CASSVSGQGQQPQHF
TRBV7-2	few	TRBJ2-1	CASSPAGVAGGYNEQFF